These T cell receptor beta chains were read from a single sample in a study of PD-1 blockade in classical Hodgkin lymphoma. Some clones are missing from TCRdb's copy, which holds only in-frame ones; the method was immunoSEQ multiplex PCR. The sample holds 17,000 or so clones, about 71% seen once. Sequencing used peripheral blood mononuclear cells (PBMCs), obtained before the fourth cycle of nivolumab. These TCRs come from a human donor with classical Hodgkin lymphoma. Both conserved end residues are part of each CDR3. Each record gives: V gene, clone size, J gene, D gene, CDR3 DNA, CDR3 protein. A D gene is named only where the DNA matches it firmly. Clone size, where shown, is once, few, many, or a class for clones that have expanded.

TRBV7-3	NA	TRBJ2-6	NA	TGTGCCAGCAGCTTCCCCCTCTCTGGGGCCAACGTCCTGACTTTC	CASSFPLSGANVLTF
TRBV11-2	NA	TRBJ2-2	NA	TGTGCCAGCAGCTTAGGCGACTCCACCGGGGAGCTGTTTTTT	CASSLGDSTGELFF
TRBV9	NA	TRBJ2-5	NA	TGTGCCAGCAGCGTAGGGACGGACAGTCTTCGCGAGACCCAGTACTTC	CASSVGTDSLRETQYF
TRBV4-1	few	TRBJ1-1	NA	TGCGCCAGCAGCCCGGGCCGACGGAACACTGAAGCTTTCTTT	CASSPGRRNTEAFF
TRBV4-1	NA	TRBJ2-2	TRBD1	TGCGCCAGCAGCCAAACACAGGGGCCCGGGGAGCTGTTTTTT	CASSQTQGPGELFF
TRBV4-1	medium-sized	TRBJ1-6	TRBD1	TGCGCCAGCAGCCAAGGCCAGGGGGACTCACCCCTCCACTTT	CASSQGQGDSPLHF
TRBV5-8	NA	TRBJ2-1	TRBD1	TGTGCCAGCAGCTTGAACAGGGGGCTGTACAATGAGCAGTTCTTC	CASSLNRGLYNEQFF
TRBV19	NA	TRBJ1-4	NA	TGTGCCAGTAGGGACAGTGGGGGTCGGCGCCACTATGAAAAACTGTTTTTT	CASRDSGGRRHYEKLFF
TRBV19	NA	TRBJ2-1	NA	TGTGCCAGTAGTATGGGGACACTCAACAATGAGCAGTTCTTC	CASSMGTLNNEQFF
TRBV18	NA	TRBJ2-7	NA	TGTGCCAGCTCACCACGAGGAAATAGCGTACGCTACGAGCAGTACTTC	CASSPRGNSVRYEQYF
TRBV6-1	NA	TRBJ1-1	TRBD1	TGTGCCAGCAGCTACAGGGGCATAGCTTTCTTT	CASSYRGIAFF
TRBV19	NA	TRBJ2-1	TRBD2	TGTGCCAGTAGTATAGTAGCGGGAAGGAATGAGCAGTTCTTC	CASSIVAGRNEQFF
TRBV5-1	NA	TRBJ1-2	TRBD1	TGCGCCAGCAGAAGGGACAGGGCGTCCTATGGCTACACCTTC	CASRRDRASYGYTF
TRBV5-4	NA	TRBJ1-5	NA	TGCGCCAGCAGCCACGCCTTCAATAGCAATCAGCCCCAGCATTTT	CASSHAFNSNQPQHF
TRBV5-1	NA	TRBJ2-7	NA	TGCGCCAGCAGCCGCCGGGACAACTACGAGCAGTACTTC	CASSRRDNYEQYF
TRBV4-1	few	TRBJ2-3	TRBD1	TGCGCCAGCAGCCCCTTACACCGGACAGGGGCTAGCACAGATACGCAGTATTTT	CASSPLHRTGASTDTQYF
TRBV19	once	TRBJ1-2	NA	TGTGCCAGTAGCTCTGACAGGAGTAACTATGGCTACACCTTC	CASSSDRSNYGYTF
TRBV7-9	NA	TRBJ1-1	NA	TGTGCCAGCAGCTTAGTGTGGTCCGAAGCTTTCTTT	CASSLVWSEAFF
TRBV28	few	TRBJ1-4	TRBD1	TGTGCCAGCAGTCCGATTACCGAGGGACAGAGTAATGAAAAACTGTTTTTT	CASSPITEGQSNEKLFF
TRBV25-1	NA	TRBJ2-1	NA	TGTGCCAGCAGTGTGTCAGGGGAAGAGCAGTTCTTC	CASSVSGEEQFF
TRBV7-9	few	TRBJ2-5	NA	TGTGCCAGCAGCTCCACTGACCGGGACGGAGGTCAAGAGACCCAGTACTTC	CASSSTDRDGGQETQYF
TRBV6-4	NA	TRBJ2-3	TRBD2	TGTGCCAGCAGTTCTCAAGCGGGAGGTTCGACAGATACGCAGTATTTT	CASSSQAGGSTDTQYF
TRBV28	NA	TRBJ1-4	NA	TGTGCCAGCAGTTTAACGGGAGGCAGTGAAAAACTGTTTTTT	CASSLTGGSEKLFF
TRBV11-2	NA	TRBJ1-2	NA	TGTGCCAGCACCCCTTCCCTCATCGGGTCCCCGGGGGGCTACACCTTC	CASTPSLIGSPGGYTF
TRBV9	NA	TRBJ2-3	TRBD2	TGTGCCAGCAGCCCCCGACTAGCCCCTAGAACAGATACGCAGTATTTT	CASSPRLAPRTDTQYF
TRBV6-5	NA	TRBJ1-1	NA	TGTGCCAGCAGCGCAGGGTTGCGCACTGAAGCTTTCTTT	CASSAGLRTEAFF
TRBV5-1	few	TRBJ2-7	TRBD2	TGCGCCAGCAGCGTGGCTGGGGGGGACTACGAGCAGTACTTC	CASSVAGGDYEQYF
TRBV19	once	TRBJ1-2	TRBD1	TGTGCCAGTAGGGACAGGGGCTATGGCTACACCTTC	CASRDRGYGYTF
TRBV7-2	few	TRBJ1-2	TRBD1	TGTGCCAGCAGCTTATCAGGGACAGGGGCGAGGGGCTACACCTTC	CASSLSGTGARGYTF
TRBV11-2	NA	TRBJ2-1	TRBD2	TGTGCCAGCAGCTTAGGGGGTAGCGGGAGCCAATCCTACAATGAGCAGTTCTTC	CASSLGGSGSQSYNEQFF
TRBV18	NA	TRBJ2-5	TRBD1	TGTGCCAGCTCACCTACAGGGGGAGAGACCCAGTACTTC	CASSPTGGETQYF
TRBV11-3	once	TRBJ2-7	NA	TGTGCCAGCAGCTTTTCAGGGGCGGGACCCGAGTCCTACGAGCAGTACTTC	CASSFSGAGPESYEQYF
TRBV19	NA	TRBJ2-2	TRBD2	TGTGCCAGTAAAGAGACTAGCGGTATCCTCGTGGGGGAGCTGTTTTTT	CASKETSGILVGELFF
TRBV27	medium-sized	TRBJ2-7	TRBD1	TGTGCCAGCAGTTTCATTCGGAAGACAGGGATTATCTACGAGCAGTACTTC	CASSFIRKTGIIYEQYF
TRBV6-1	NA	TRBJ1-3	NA	TGTGCCAGCAGTGAATGGGGATCTTTCTCTGGAAACACCATATATTTT	CASSEWGSFSGNTIYF
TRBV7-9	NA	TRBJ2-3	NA	TGTGCCAGCAGCTTAGCGGGAGTTAGCTCGGATACGCAGTATTTT	CASSLAGVSSDTQYF
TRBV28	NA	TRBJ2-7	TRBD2	TGTGCCAGCAGACCGCCCGAGTGGCGGGAGGGCCGAGGGAAGTCCAACGAGCAGTACTTC	CASRPPEWREGRGKSNEQYF
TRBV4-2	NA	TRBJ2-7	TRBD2	TGTGCCAGCAGCCGCCCCACGAGCGGGAGGAAGGACGAGCAGTACTTC	CASSRPTSGRKDEQYF
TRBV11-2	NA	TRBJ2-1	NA	TGTGCCAGCAGCTTAGGTGCCGGGGGCGGTTTCAATGAGCAGTTCTTC	CASSLGAGGGFNEQFF
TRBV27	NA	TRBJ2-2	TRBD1	TGTGCCAGCAGTTTACCGGGACAGGGCCCGGGCACCGGGGAGCTGTTTTTT	CASSLPGQGPGTGELFF
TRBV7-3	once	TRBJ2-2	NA	TGTGCCAGCAGCTTAATGGATCGTTCGGGGGCCGGGGAGCTGTTTTTT	CASSLMDRSGAGELFF
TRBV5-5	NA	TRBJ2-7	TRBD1	TGTGCCAGCAGCCCGGCGCAGGGGGACCACGAGCAGTACTTC	CASSPAQGDHEQYF